This TCR beta chain came from a study of metastatic and nonmetastatic thyroid tumors. At the level of the study: The authors compared repertoires across blood and tumor or nodule tissue from malignant and benign thyroid patients. The study, taken as a whole, reports: Reported TCR beta diversity, measured in blood and tumor, was significantly higher for malignant thyroid tumors than for benign nodules.

Original processing notes: CDR3 differences across clinicopathological groups were used to build a distant-metastasis classifier for papillary thyroid cancer. With MiXCR, TCRdb reprocessed the PCR reads. TCRdb, not the authors, supplied the V and J calls. Of 7,000 to 8,500 clones in the sample, under 30% were seen once. This clone has just a few counts. Its specificity is not known. The germline gene is not matched at one end of the junction; a read error may be the cause. Each patient went into thyroid surgery without having received any treatment. CDR3 length: 12 amino acids. The V gene's germline CDR1 is SGHTA and CDR2 FQGNSA.

The sequenced sample consisted of adjacent normal tissue. This clonotype was sampled from a male donor with papillary thyroid cancer or a benign thyroid nodule (not recorded which). Some clones in this sample may be carry-over from other donors' samples. The V call is TRBV7-2, the J call TRBJ2-2; D remains unclear. CDR3 loop: CAISLGSGELFF. The CDR3, as DNA: TGTGCCATCAGCTTAGGGTCCGGGGAGCTGTTTTTT.